The following is a TCR beta chain sequence with its context. Method: immunoSEQ multiplex PCR; TCRdb's copy keeps in-frame clones and lacks some. Of over 300,000 clones in the sample, about nine tenths were seen once. V lost 2 bases and J lost 9; bases outside the gene matches: 9. The CDR3 is 15 residues long. Germline assignment: CDR1 SGHAT and CDR2 FQNNGV. This sample is part of a study of blood T cell repertoires in COVID-19. In the study overall: Samples taken during acute and convalescent COVID-19 were collected in the United States, Italy and Spain. T cells, B-cell-depleted T cells, or PBMCs supplied cDNA or gDNA.

Recruitment covered about 25 US areas and drew participants whose ages spanned roughly 18 to 100 years. Participants were placed into cohorts based on the clinical history they reported. The chain is built from TRBV11-2 and TRBJ2-7; 11 bases fit TRBD2. The origin of this receptor is a woman aged 18-29 years who had recovered from COVID-19. The specimen was PBMCs or T cells enriched from blood (not recorded which). The DNA of the CDR3 is TGTGCCAGCAGCTTACGGGGGACTAGCGGTAACTTGCAGTACTTC. Its protein product is CASSLRGTSGNLQYF.